This note documents a single T cell receptor beta chain sequence. This clonotype was detected ten times or more. Which antigen it targets is not known. Per-nucleotide qualities are absent, and no much larger clonotype sits a single base away. For the unsorted PBMC libraries, 2 million PBMCs were stored in RNAlater at -80 degrees C until RNA extraction and were used to generate the libraries. Multiple sclerosis patients were enrolled in a US clinical protocol evaluating disease progression by magnetic resonance imaging. Peripheral blood underwent Ficoll-Hypaque density gradient centrifugation to isolate PBMCs, which were then cryopreserved in liquid nitrogen. The trim is 2 bases for V and 2 bases for J, with a gap of 16 bases between the germline ends. The CDR3 covers 16 residues, taking in both the cysteine and the phenylalanine. Left in the record is the CDR3 DNA by itself, 48 bases read in frame from the first base. CDR1 and CDR2 are drawn from the germline V gene: SGHRS, YFSETQ.

These data belong to a study of neurological immune-mediated disorders (dated by TCRdb to about 2019). Notes on the research overall: Among the roughly 35 multiple sclerosis patients, roughly 31 had relapsing-remitting MS and 3 had secondary progressive MS. The approximately 110 TCR-beta libraries included longitudinal samples, technical triplicates and paired sorted CD4+ and CD8+ T-cell subsets alongside PBMC samples. The cohort comprised 68 subjects: about 14 HAM/TSP patients, 35 or so multiple sclerosis patients and 20 or so healthy controls. Using UMI-based sequencing, the study compared peripheral blood TCR-beta repertoires from patients with HTLV-I-associated myelopathy (HAM/TSP), patients with multiple sclerosis, and healthy controls. General conclusions and limits of the study: In a phylogenetic analysis, the repertoires of 18 out of 34 MS patients fell into a single cluster of related CDR3 sequences, pointing to a possible signature at the repertoire level. The highest TCR clonal expansion was observed in HAM/TSP patients, whereas the lowest was observed in MS patients, even when compared with healthy controls. No clinical or MRI features were associated with the MS cluster, and the authors said that larger cohorts are needed. Across subjects, expanded clones never shared an identical CDR3 amino acid sequence, which suggests that the TCR-beta repertoires in every group were private.

cDNA was synthesized by template-switch 5'RACE using a primer carrying a 10-nucleotide random unique molecular identifier by which each TCR transcript was tagged. Every sequencing run yielded over 170 million TCR-beta sequences covering 15-18 subjects. The RNeasy kit was used to extract total RNA. TCR-beta VDJ regions were amplified with primers for the TCR constant region and the 5'RACE anchor, using the KAPA Real-time Library Amplification kit. A first PCR added sample indexes and Illumina adaptors, and a second PCR then raised library yield. After purification with Ampure beads, the TCR product of roughly 650 bp was size-selected on a 2% E-gel SizeSelection system. Before pooling, library quality was assessed on a Bioanalyzer, concentration was determined with Qubit, and library quantification was performed with the Kapa Library Quantification kit. An Illumina HiSeq 2500 sequenced the libraries paired-end 2 x 150 bp. To increase sequence diversity, roughly 24-30% phiX was spiked into each library pool. Per the source publication's procedure: The UMI-based MiGEC pipeline processed quality-filtered reads and removed over 80% of raw TCR sequences during error correction. VDJ genes were aligned to IMGT germline references, and clonotypes were defined by unique CDR3 amino acid sequence plus V-J genes. VDJtools evaluated clonal expansion, Shannon diversity and CDR3 relatedness (CalcPairwiseDistances, ClusterSamples); CLCbio workbench built phylogenetic trees. A clone was classed as expanded if it had 8 or more unique UMIs, a cutoff based on coefficient-of-variation modelling across technical triplicates. TCRdb reprocessed the public reads (quality trimming at Q25 with fastp, clone calling with MiXCR) and kept in-frame beta chains. Rows merge per CDR3 protein into single entries with the most common DNA and genes. The V and J calls here are based on TCRdb, not the publication. The sample table shows tens of thousands of distinct CDR3 sequences, and approximately 2.8% are seen once. About 16% of the sample is held by the ten biggest clonotypes.

The chain was built from TRBV5-1 and TRBJ1-1; a tentative D match to TRBD1 spans 5 bases. Material: PBMCs. The sequence derives from a woman in her forties or fifties with multiple sclerosis. The CDR3: CASSFGAGRSNTEAFF. Here is the DNA: TGCGCCAGCAGCTTCGGCGCGGGACGGAGCAACACTGAAGCTTTCTTT.